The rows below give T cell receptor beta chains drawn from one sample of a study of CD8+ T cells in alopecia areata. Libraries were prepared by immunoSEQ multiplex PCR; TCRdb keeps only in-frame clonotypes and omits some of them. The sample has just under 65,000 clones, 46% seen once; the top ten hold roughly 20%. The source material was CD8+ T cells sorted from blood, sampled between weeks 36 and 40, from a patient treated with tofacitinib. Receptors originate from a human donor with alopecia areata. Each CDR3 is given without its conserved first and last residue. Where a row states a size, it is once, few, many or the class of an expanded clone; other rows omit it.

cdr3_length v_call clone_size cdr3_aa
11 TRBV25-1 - ATLGEFGNTIY
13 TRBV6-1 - ASSPEVGTTSEQY
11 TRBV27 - ASSSGQGNEQY
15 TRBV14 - ASSLLSGQGIQETQY
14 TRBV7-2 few ASSSPGADGMYGYT
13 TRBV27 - ASRPFQRSYNEQF
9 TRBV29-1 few SVDPGGEQY
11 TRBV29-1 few SIRLAGEDEQY
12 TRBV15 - ATSRDLRGETQY
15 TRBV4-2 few ASSQGGTEIVAGELF
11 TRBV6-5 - ASSPSGVHEQY
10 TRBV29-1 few SAGLARYEQY
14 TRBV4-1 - ASSQRVGGPTGELF
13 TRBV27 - ASSNRQGPSYEQY
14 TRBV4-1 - ASSQERSVQDTEAF
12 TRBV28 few ASSSRGAMREQY
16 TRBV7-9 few ASSSRRGLAGGAPAQY
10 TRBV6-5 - ASKDDNQPQH
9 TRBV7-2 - ASGMGTEAF
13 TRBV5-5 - ASSSAGAMNTEAF
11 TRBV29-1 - SVITGSSYEQY
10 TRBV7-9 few ASTLYNQPQH
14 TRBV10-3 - AISESRTSGSYEQY
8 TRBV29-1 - SIWTGGAF
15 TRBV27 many ASSGYLSQGNTGELF
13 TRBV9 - ASSVQGAKGEKLF
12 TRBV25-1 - ASSELGTLTEAF
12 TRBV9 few ASSVGQGAYEQY
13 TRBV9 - ASSVASLNQETQY
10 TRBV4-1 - ASSRPYDEQF
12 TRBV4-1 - ASSPRDRGTEAF
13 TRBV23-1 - ASSQSWEIQETQY
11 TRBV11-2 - ASSLVQNTEAF
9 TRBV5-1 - ASSLGDSQY
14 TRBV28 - ASSPGQSATKNIQY
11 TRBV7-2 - ASSLRSPPEKL
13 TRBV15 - ATSYRRNRGLGLI
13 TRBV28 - ASSLFGTSGETQY
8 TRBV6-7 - ASSLGELF
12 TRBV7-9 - ASSPSSGFGEQY
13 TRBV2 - ASSDRGPINQPQH
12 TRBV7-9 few ASSFGRSPGELF
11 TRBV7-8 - ASSFGTNYEQY
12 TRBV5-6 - ASRSGSYSYEQY
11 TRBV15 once ATSARLENEQF
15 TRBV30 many AWALGRDQRADTEAF
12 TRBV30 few AWSRAASTDTQY
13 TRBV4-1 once ASSPGDGPYNEQF
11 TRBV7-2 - ASSWGRTYEQY